This record looks at one T cell receptor beta chain sequence and its context. Its antigen is as yet unknown. The data were obtained in a study of neoadjuvant anti-PD-1 for oral cavity cancer. In germline, CDR1 is SNHLY, CDR2 FYNNEI. The CDR3 is made up of 13 amino acids. V lost 6 bases and J 1 base, leaving 8 bases between the germline ends. Generated by immunoSEQ multiplex PCR, the TCRdb table keeps only in-frame clones and is missing some. Counted here are over 60,000 clones, 85% to 90% occurring once; the ten biggest clones make up 2.5% to 3%. General study points: Treg/Th17 ratio rose with pretreatment blood and fell with post-treatment tumor TCRbeta clonality.

The time point is: after neoadjuvant nivolumab, at surgical resection. Specimen: PBMCs, collected after nivolumab (anti-PD-1) treatment. This TCR came from a person aged 35 to 85 with oral cavity squamous cell carcinoma. The chain is built from TRBV2 and TRBJ2-3; possibly TRBD1 for D (5 bases). The CDR3 DNA reads TGTGCCAGCAGGGGGCACGGCACAGATACGCAGTATTTT. Protein: CASRGHGTDTQYF.